This T cell receptor beta chain was sequenced in a study of blood T cells in healthy people across ages (dated by TCRdb to the mid-2010s). General notes on the study: Template switching captured roughly one uniquely barcoded TCR beta cDNA molecule per two T cells in model experiments. To avoid experimental bias, donors of different ages were spread randomly across the sequencing lanes. For two donors (one aged 18 to 30 and one aged 80 or older), the study analyzed two additional independent replicas of 1 million unique cDNA reads from the same blood draw. Using deep sequencing normalized with unique cDNA molecular identifiers, the study measured how TCR beta repertoire diversity changes with age. The donors were divided into four age groups: young (average approximately 17 years), middle-aged (about 40), aged (roughly 60) and long-lived (82).

Systemically healthy Caucasian individuals from Russia, approximately 39 in total and aged about 6 to 90 years, were included as donors. Each donor gave about 10 milliliters of peripheral blood, drawn into EDTA-treated Vacutainer tubes. Ficoll-Paque density-gradient centrifugation was used to isolate PBMCs, with at least 6 million obtained per sample. Total RNA was extracted from PBMCs with Trizol reagent, with at least 6 micrograms obtained per sample. Naive CD45RAhigh/CD27high T cell percentages were measured by flow cytometry on a PBMC aliquot from every donor. What the research found in general, with its limitations: Because profiling used bulk unsorted PBMCs, naive and antigen-experienced compartments could not be compared conclusively. Total diversity estimates from one million sequenced T cells were considered lower bounds and underestimates. There was a strong correlation between observed TCR beta diversity and the percentage of naive T cells measured by flow cytometry. Compared with the aged group, the long-lived group had more naive CD4+ T cells, fewer expanded clones and increased TCR diversity, suggesting age selection. Observed TCR beta diversity per million T cells fell roughly linearly with age, and a significant reduction was already apparent by age about 43. The CMV infection status of donors was not known, potentially confounding age-related changes in expanded clonotypes.

CDR3 length: 15 amino acids, cysteine to phenylalanine. Kept here is only the CDR3 DNA, which spans 45 bases and is read in frame from base 1. The library was produced with 5' RACE. Sequencing was carried out with an Illumina HiSeq 2500. A second PCR of roughly 7 to 11 cycles was performed with a sample-barcoded 5' primer and a J-beta primer mix. Each TCR beta cDNA molecule received a unique molecular identifier from a template-switch 5' adaptor carrying 12 random nucleotides. Each sample yielded at least 2.5 million CDR3-containing paired-end reads. All of the RNA was converted into first-strand cDNA using the Mint cDNA synthesis kit, with a TRBC-specific oligonucleotide serving as the primer. All cDNA was treated with uracil-DNA glycosylase and then went through a first 18-cycle PCR with the universal primers M1SS and BC2_uni_R. Per the original workflow: For normalization, 1 million high-quality reads, each with a distinct molecular identifier, were randomly selected from each sample. Reads sharing molecular identifiers were discarded rather than binned into consensus sequences. CDR3 identification, clonotype clustering and error correction used MiTCR with a Q25 quality threshold and the strictest error-elimination algorithm. A nonparametric unseen species model with Euler transformation was used to estimate lower-bound total TCR beta diversity. Using fastp at Q25 and MiXCR, TCRdb reprocessed the public reads and kept productive beta chains. Every entry covers one CDR3 protein and lists the most common genes and DNA from its rows. In this record, the V and J calls reflect TCRdb's handling and not the investigators' own analysis. This sample comprises 550,000 to 700,000 distinct CDR3 sequences, approximately 30% of them detected only once. The ten largest clones take up approximately 17% of the sample.

A note on this clonotype: The target of this receptor is not known. Per-base qualities were not stored, and no clone one base away is much larger.

The specimen sequenced was blood. Recombination joined TRBV21-1 with TRBJ2-1. TRBV21-1 represents a pseudogene. The TCR comes from a woman in her 70s in good health. The CDR3 protein sequence reads: CASSKAVGSYNEQFF. The sequenced DNA: TGTGCCAGCAGCAAAGCGGTGGGCTCCTACAATGAGCAGTTCTTC.